A single sample is the source of the 22 T cell receptor beta chains below, sequenced in a study of CD8 T cells in ankylosing spondylitis (dated by TCRdb to 2017 to 2019). Receptor libraries were prepared by 5' RACE. TCRdb lists the instrument as Illumina HiSeq 2500. The public sequencing data were trimmed at Q25 with fastp and processed into clonotypes with MiXCR by TCRdb, which kept only in-frame beta chains. A single entry per CDR3 protein holds the most common genes and DNA from its merged rows. For this sample the table gives under 150,000 distinct CDR3 sequences, of which 7% to 10% were detected only once. The ten top clones hold 7.3% of the sample. The material sequenced was synovial fluid, either unsorted or a sorted T cell fraction (not recorded which). These receptors all come from a male donor with ankylosing spondylitis.

This clonotype has more than one count but fewer than ten. The chain couples TRBV20-1 to TRBJ2-7; weak D call: TRBD1 (6 bases). The CDR3 sequence is 14 residues long. Trimming cost V 5 bases and J 4 bases, with 18 bases left between them. CDR1 and CDR2 from the germline V gene are DFQATT and SNEGSKA (reference sequence). The chain's CDR3 is CSAGPTGYGYEQYF. CDR3 DNA: TGCAGTGCTGGCCCTACAGGGTACGGGTACGAGCAGTACTTC.

This clonotype was picked up a small number of times. The chain links TRBV3-1 to TRBJ1-1; D uncertain. The V gene lost 4 bases and the J gene lost 1 base, with 10 bases spanning the gap. The CDR3 runs to 14 residues. The germline gives CDR1 LGHDT, CDR2 YNNKEL (reference sequence). CDR3 bases: TGTGCCAGCAGCCCCAAAGTCAGGAACACTGAAGCTTTCTTT. It codes for CASSPKVRNTEAFF.

Only a few counts were recorded for this clonotype. The chain is built from TRBV6-1 and TRBJ2-7, with D maybe TRBD1 (6 bases). Trimming pared 3 bases from V and 9 bases from J, leaving 18 bases between. CDR1 and CDR2 from the germline V gene are MNHNS and SASEGT. The CDR3 sequence is 14 residues long. CDR3 residues: CASSDWGRNTVQYF. The CDR3 DNA is TGTGCCAGCAGTGATTGGGGGCGGAATACCGTGCAGTACTTC.

A few counts support this clonotype. V gene TRBV7-9 combines with J gene TRBJ2-7; 10 positions agree with TRBD1. This CDR3 comprises 15 residues. Germline-derived CDR1 and CDR2 are SEHNR and FQNEAQ (reference sequence). J lost 6 bases, V lost 2 bases, and 7 bases had no gene match. The CDR3 loop reads CASSLSQWDRGEQYF. Here the CDR3 DNA reads TGTGCCAGCAGCTTATCGCAGTGGGACAGGGGCGAGCAGTACTTC.

This clonotype was seen many times. The V and J genes are TRBV3-1 and TRBJ1-1, with D perhaps matching TRBD1 (6 bases). The CDR3 totals 16 residues. Deletions cut 2 bases from V and 1 base from J, with 14 bases between. Germline CDR1 and CDR2: LGHDT and YNNKEL (reference sequence). Here the CDR3 reads CASSQFGGKGNTEAFF. For the CDR3, the DNA is TGTGCCAGCAGCCAATTCGGGGGCAAGGGGAACACTGAAGCTTTCTTT.

This rearrangement joins TRBV20-1 to TRBJ2-1; TRBD1 is a possible D gene (7 bases). CDR3 length: 15 residues. With 5 bases removed from V and 8 bases from J, the gap between germline ends came to 22 bases. Germline-derived CDR1 and CDR2 are DFQATT and SNEGSKA (reference sequence). The CDR3 DNA follows: TGCAGTGCTCAAAACGTAGCGGTCAGGGGGGATGAGCAGTTCTTC. It encodes CSAQNVAVRGDEQFF.

This clonotype was picked up many times. The chain couples TRBV7-8 to TRBJ2-1; D uncertain. The CDR3 spans 15 residues. The germline V gene encodes CDR1 SGHVS and CDR2 FQNEAQ. The V and J ends lost 5 bases and 0 bases respectively, with 11 bases between them. CDR3 DNA: TGTGCCAGCAGCGCTAAACTAAGCTCCTACAATGAGCAGTTCTTC. Translated, it gives CASSAKLSSYNEQFF.

This clonotype has just a few counts. The genes are TRBV6-6 and TRBJ1-1, with D perhaps TRBD1 (5 bases). CDR1 MNHNY and CDR2 SVGAGI come from the germline V gene (reference sequence). The CDR3 runs 13 residues. Trimming took 7 bases from V and 8 from J, leaving 17 bases between them. The CDR3, as DNA: TGTGCCAGCAAGTTGTCCGGGGCTTCCGAAGCTTTCTTT. Residues: CASKLSGASEAFF.

At least ten counts were recorded for this clonotype. The rearrangement links TRBV6-2 or TRBV6-3 to TRBJ2-7, with D maybe TRBD1 (5 bases). Germline V gene sequence: CDR1 MNHEY, CDR2 SVGEGT. V gave up 7 bases and J gave up 6 bases, with 19 bases separating them. The CDR3 extends over 14 amino acids. The CDR3 reads CASTQRLGQGEQYF. The CDR3 bases are TGTGCCAGCACCCAACGGCTGGGCCAGGGCGAGCAGTACTTC.

This clonotype occurred a few times. The chain recombines TRBV7-2 with TRBJ2-2, with unresolved D. Germline CDR1 and CDR2: SGHTA and FQGNSA. The CDR3 length is 14 residues. Trimming removed 5 bases from V and 4 bases from J, with 11 bases in between. The CDR3 DNA reads TGTGCCAGCAGCCCCGGCCACACCACCGGGGAGCTGTTTTTT. It specifies CASSPGHTTGELFF.

The chain couples TRBV6-5 to TRBJ2-3, with D possibly being TRBD1 (5 bases). The CDR3 has 12 residues. The germline V gene encodes CDR1 MNHEY and CDR2 SVGAGI. V lost 0 bases and J 10 bases, leaving 8 bases between the germline ends. The CDR3 loop is CASSYSQGPQYF. CDR3 nucleotides: TGTGCCAGCAGTTACTCGCAGGGCCCGCAGTATTTT.

This clonotype was counted at least ten times. J is TRBJ2-1 and V is TRBV20-1, with D possibly matching TRBD2 (5 bases). The ends were cut back, 5 bases at V and 9 bases at J, with 23 bases in the middle. This CDR3 region has 15 residues. Germline V CDR1 and CDR2: DFQATT, SNEGSKA (reference sequence). The CDR3 bases are TGCAGTGCTTATCGTCCGGGGTTCAGGAGGTTTGAGCAGTTCTTC. It is translated as CSAYRPGFRRFEQFF.

The table lists this clonotype with a few counts. The rearrangement links TRBV20-1 to TRBJ1-5; 7 positions agree with TRBD1. In germline, CDR1 is DFQATT, CDR2 SNEGSKA (reference sequence). The V and J ends lost 5 bases and 3 bases, in that order; junction bases with no gene match: 4. This CDR3 has 13 amino acids. The CDR3 loop is CSAEEGANQPQHF. The CDR3 nucleotides read TGCAGTGCTGAGGAGGGGGCCAATCAGCCCCAGCATTTT.

This clonotype appeared many times. The chain recombines TRBV6-4 with TRBJ2-1, with 8 bases aligning to TRBD2. Germline assignment: CDR1 MRHNA and CDR2 SNTAGT. The J segment lost 8 bases and the V segment lost 6 bases, leaving 15 bases of the junction unmatched. CDR3 length: 16 amino acids. The CDR3 bases are TGTGCCAGCAGCCGGCGGGGAGCGGGAGTTATGGATGAGCAGTTCTTC. It yields the protein CASSRRGAGVMDEQFF.

A few counts support this clonotype. The chain has TRBV11-2 and TRBJ2-7; the D is unclear. The CDR3 spans 11 residues. Trimming left V 7 bases short and J 3 bases short, with 7 bases between. CDR1 and CDR2 (germline): SGHAT, FQNNGV. For the CDR3, the DNA is TGTGCCAGCAAGTCTGGCTACGAGCAGTACTTC. Residues: CASKSGYEQYF.

V gene TRBV7-2 combines with J gene TRBJ1-5; 9 bases agree with TRBD1. The J segment lost 7 bases and the V segment lost 5 bases, leaving 9 bases of the junction unmatched. The germline V gene encodes CDR1 SGHTA and CDR2 FQGNSA. The CDR3 length is 15 residues. The CDR3: CASSHRTGDRQPQHF. In DNA, the CDR3 is TGTGCCAGCAGCCACCGGACAGGGGATCGACAGCCCCAGCATTTT.

The chain has TRBV2 and TRBJ1-1; 7 positions agree with TRBD1. Germline values: CDR1 SNHLY, CDR2 FYNNEI. J gave up 4 bases and V 8 bases, and 7 bases lay outside the gene matches. The CDR3 covers 13 residues. The CDR3 DNA sequence: TGTGCCAGCGCAGAACAGGGGCCCACTGAAGCTTTCTTT. As protein: CASAEQGPTEAFF.

This clonotype was found a few times. This sequence joins TRBV9 and TRBJ1-1; 8 bases are a match to TRBD1. The CDR3 runs to 15 residues. Germline-derived CDR1 and CDR2 are SGDLS and YYNGEE. V trimming: 4 bases; J trimming: 3 bases; junction bases outside the gene matches: 8. CDR3: CASSTDRGEDTEAFF. In DNA form, the CDR3 reads TGTGCCAGCAGCACAGACAGGGGAGAGGACACTGAAGCTTTCTTT.

This clonotype was counted only a few times. The chain combines TRBV18 with TRBJ2-3; 13 bases map to TRBD2. Germline CDR1 and CDR2: KGHSH and LQKENI. The junction had 8 bases not matched to a gene; V was cut back by 3 bases and J by 5 bases. There are 17 residues in the CDR3. The CDR3 DNA is TGTGCCAGCTCACCTACCCGGACTAGCGGGGGAAAAGATACGCAGTATTTT. This encodes CASSPTRTSGGKDTQYF.

This clonotype was seen at least ten times. This chain connects TRBV3-1 to TRBJ2-2; TRBD2 matches at 8 bases. CDR3 length equals 14 residues. Germline V gene lookup returns CDR1 LGHDT and CDR2 YNNKEL (reference sequence). J lost 6 bases, V lost 4 bases, and 4 bases had no gene match. The CDR3 sequence: CASSLSGAAGELFF. In DNA form, the CDR3 reads TGTGCCAGCAGCCTTAGCGGGGCCGCCGGGGAGCTGTTTTTT.

This clonotype was observed a few times. This chain uses TRBV7-2 with TRBJ2-7; D is perhaps TRBD2 (5 bases). This CDR3 spans 15 amino acids. Looked up from germline, CDR1 is SGHTA and CDR2 is FQGNSA. V gave up 2 bases and J gave up 2 bases, with 13 bases separating them. Here the CDR3 DNA reads TGTGCCAGCAGCTTACGGGGAGAATTCGCCTACGAGCAGTACTTC. It codes for CASSLRGEFAYEQYF.

This clonotype appeared many times. The rearrangement uses TRBV20-1 and TRBJ2-1; D gene ambiguous. Trimming removed 3 bases from V and 7 bases from J, with 13 bases in between. Per the germline V gene, CDR1 is DFQATT and CDR2 is SNEGSKA (reference sequence). This CDR3 region has 13 residues. The CDR3 DNA follows: TGCAGTGCTAGTTCTCGTCCCGGGAATGAGCAGTTCTTC. This encodes CSASSRPGNEQFF.